This TCR beta chain was found in a study of Graves' ophthalmopathy and Graves' hyperthyroidism. From RNA, the CDR3 regions of TCR beta chains were amplified and sequenced. Second-round multiplex PCR came after a first-round RT-PCR that employed HTBI primers. MiXCR, applied by TCRdb to the multiplex PCR reads, yields one record per CDR3 protein. The repertoire holds 600,000 to 950,000 distinct CDR3 sequences, 35% to 50% seen once, with 44% in the top ten. This clonotype has more than one count but fewer than ten. Germline-derived CDR1 and CDR2 are SEHNR and FQNEAQ (reference sequence). The V gene lost 5 bases and the J gene lost 2 bases, with 19 bases spanning the gap. This CDR3 region has 16 residues.

V and J are TRBV7-9 and TRBJ2-7; D assignment may be TRBD1 or TRBD2 (5 bases each). The origin of this receptor is an adult man with Graves' ophthalmopathy. Input material: peripheral blood. CDR3: CASSRTGTRGAYEQYF. CDR3 nucleotides: TGTGCCAGCAGCCGAACCGGGACCCGAGGAGCCTACGAGCAGTACTTC.